The clone carrying this T cell receptor (beta chain) was observed a few times. Per the authors' pipeline: Nucleated cell counts were estimated from reference gene primer amplification. TCRdb's table, derived via immunoSEQ multiplex PCR, lists solely in-frame clones and lacks some. From that table come the V and J calls and clone size; the DNA was used to work out D and trimming. This table has over 250,000 clones, 88% appearing once. Germline V lookup: CDR1 LNHDA, CDR2 SQIVND (reference sequence). Trimming removed 7 bases at V and 7 bases at J, with 17 bases between. The CDR3 consists of 15 residues. The data were obtained in a study of blood T cell repertoires in COVID-19. Study at large: The samples span acute and convalescent COVID-19 from the United States, Italy and Spain. PBMCs, B-cell-depleted T cells, or T cells were the source of the cDNA or gDNA that made up the material.

The chain recombines TRBV19 with TRBJ1-6; D may be TRBD1 (5 bases). The clonotype comes from a woman between 35 and 50 years old who had recovered from COVID-19. The sample comprised peripheral blood. CDR3 amino acids: CASMGGELWNSPLHF. As DNA, the CDR3 is TGTGCCAGTATGGGGGGGGAATTGTGGAATTCACCCCTCCACTTT.